These 8 T cell receptor beta chains share one sample of origin, sequenced in a study of T-cell reconstitution after alpha-beta-depleted transplantation in children. The TCRbeta library incorporated unique molecular identifiers. TCRdb used MiXCR to reprocess the PCR reads, holding one entry per CDR3 protein. The repertoire includes over 100,000 distinct CDR3 sequences, 10% of them detected once, and less than 40% sits in the top ten. The material was PBMCs, obtained before TCRalphabeta/CD19-depleted stem cell transplant. The receptors come from a boy aged 2 to 9 with acute lymphoblastic leukemia, due to receive a stem cell transplant.

Many counts were recorded for this clonotype. This chain uses TRBV20-1 with TRBJ2-1, with D possibly being TRBD1 or TRBD2 (5 bases each). V dropped 5 bases and J dropped 3 bases, with 11 bases sitting between them. Germline-derived CDR1 and CDR2 are DFQATT and SNEGSKA (reference sequence). This CDR3 is 13 amino acids long. CDR3 loop: CSARDPLYNEQFF. The CDR3 nucleotides read TGCAGTGCTCGGGACCCGCTCTACAATGAGCAGTTCTTC.

The V and J genes are TRBV7-9 and TRBJ2-5; possible D gene TRBD2, 5 bases. Germline V gives CDR1 SEHNR, CDR2 FQNEAQ (reference sequence). V was trimmed by 5 bases and J by 5 bases, leaving 12 bases between them. This CDR3 is built from 13 residues. The CDR3 bases are TGTGCCAGCAGCCCGAGAGGGCCGGAGACCCAGTACTTC. It is translated as CASSPRGPETQYF.

This clonotype was recorded at least ten times. The V call is TRBV7-2, the J call TRBJ2-3, with D maybe TRBD2 (5 bases). The length of the CDR3 is 17 residues. Trimming cost V 7 bases and J 3 bases, with 23 bases left between them. From germline, CDR1 is SGHTA and CDR2 FQGNSA. CDR3 DNA: TGTGCCAGCACGCCGGACTCTTGGGTTCGGAAGACAGATACGCAGTATTTT. Its translation is CASTPDSWVRKTDTQYF.

The table lists this clonotype with many counts. V usage is TRBV5-1 and J usage is TRBJ2-3, with 9 positions matching TRBD2. There are 16 residues in the CDR3. With V trimmed by 5 bases and J by 0 bases, 7 bases remained unmatched. The germline V gene encodes CDR1 SGHRS and CDR2 YFSETQ. The chain's CDR3 is CASSYLTSGSTDTQYF. In DNA form, the CDR3 reads TGCGCCAGCAGTTATCTCACTAGCGGGAGCACAGATACGCAGTATTTT.

Ten or more counts support this clonotype. The chain couples TRBV7-8 to TRBJ2-5; a weak D match, TRBD2 (6 bases). V lost 0 bases to trimming and J lost 5 bases, with 16 bases between them. The CDR3 totals 16 residues. Germline CDR1 SGHVS, CDR2 FQNEAQ. CDR3 protein: CASSLAVLGAGETQYF. The DNA of the CDR3 is TGTGCCAGCAGCTTAGCCGTTCTAGGGGCGGGGGAGACCCAGTACTTC.

This clonotype was picked up many times. The chain uses TRBV29-1 and TRBJ1-1; D remains ambiguous. Germline CDR1 is SQVTM and CDR2 is ANQGSEA. The length of the CDR3 is 13 residues. In DNA form, the CDR3 reads TGCACCCCGTCCGGAGTGACCAATACTGAAGCTTTCTTT. Translation gives CTPSGVTNTEAFF.

A few counts support this clonotype. Relative to the germline gene, one junction end is altered; a read error may explain this. The chain joins TRBV12-3 or TRBV12-4 to TRBJ2-5; TRBD2 might be the D (6 bases). CDR3 size: 18 residues. CDR3: CAISLRLGLRRQKETQYF. The CDR3 DNA is TGTGCCATCAGTTTACGGTTGGGACTCCGAAGACAAAAAGAGACCCAGTACTTC.

There are many counts of this clonotype. The gene calls are TRBV11-2 and TRBJ2-7; 14 positions match TRBD2. Germline V gives CDR1 SGHAT, CDR2 FQNNGV. This CDR3 has 16 residues. After removal of 5 bases from V and 2 bases from J, the junction contained 5 bases not matched to a gene. The CDR3 is CASSPRLAGGPYEQYF. CDR3 coding DNA: TGTGCCAGCAGCCCCCGACTAGCGGGAGGGCCCTACGAGCAGTACTTC.